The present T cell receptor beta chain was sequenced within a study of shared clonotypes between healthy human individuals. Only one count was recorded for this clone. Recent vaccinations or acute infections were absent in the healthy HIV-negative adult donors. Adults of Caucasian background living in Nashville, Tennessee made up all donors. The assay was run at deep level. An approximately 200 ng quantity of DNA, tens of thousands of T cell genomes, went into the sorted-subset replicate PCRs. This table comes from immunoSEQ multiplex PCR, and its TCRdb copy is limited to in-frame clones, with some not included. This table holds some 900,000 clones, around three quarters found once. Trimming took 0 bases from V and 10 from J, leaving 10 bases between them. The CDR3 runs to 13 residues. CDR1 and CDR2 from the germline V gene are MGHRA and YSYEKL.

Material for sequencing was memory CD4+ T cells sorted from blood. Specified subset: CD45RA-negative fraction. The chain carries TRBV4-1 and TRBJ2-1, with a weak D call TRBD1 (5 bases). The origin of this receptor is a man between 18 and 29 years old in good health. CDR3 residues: CASSQDRGREQFF. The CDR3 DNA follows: TGCGCCAGCAGCCAAGATAGGGGTCGGGAGCAGTTCTTC.